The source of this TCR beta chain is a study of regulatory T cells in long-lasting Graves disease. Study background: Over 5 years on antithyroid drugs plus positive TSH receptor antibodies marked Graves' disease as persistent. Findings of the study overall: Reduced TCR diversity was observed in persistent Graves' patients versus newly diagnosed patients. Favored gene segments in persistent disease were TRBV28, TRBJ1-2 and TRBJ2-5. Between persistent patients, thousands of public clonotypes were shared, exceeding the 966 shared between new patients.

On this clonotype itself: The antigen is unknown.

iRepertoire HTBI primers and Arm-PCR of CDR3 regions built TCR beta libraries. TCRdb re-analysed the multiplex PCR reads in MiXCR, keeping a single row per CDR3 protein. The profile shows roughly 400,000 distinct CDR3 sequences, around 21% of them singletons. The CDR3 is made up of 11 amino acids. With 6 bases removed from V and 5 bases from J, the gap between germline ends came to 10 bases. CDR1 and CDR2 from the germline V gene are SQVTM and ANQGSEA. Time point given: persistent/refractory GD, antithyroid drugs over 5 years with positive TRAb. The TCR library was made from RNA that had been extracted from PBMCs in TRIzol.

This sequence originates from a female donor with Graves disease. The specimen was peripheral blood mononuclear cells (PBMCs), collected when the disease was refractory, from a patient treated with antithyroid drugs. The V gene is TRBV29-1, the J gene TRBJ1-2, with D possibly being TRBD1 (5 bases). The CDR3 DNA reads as TGCAGCGTGGGGGGGGAGTATGGCTACACCTTC. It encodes CSVGGEYGYTF.